The source of this TCR beta chain is a study of CXCR3-negative and CXCR3-positive naive CD8 T cells. CDR1 is SGHRS and CDR2 is YFSETQ in the germline V gene. The CDR3 is 13 amino acids. Remarks on this clonotype: What it binds is unknown.

Whole-study findings and limits: The naive subsets expressed comparable surface CD5, and the authors inferred TCR strength from TRB CDR3 properties.

UMI-labeled 5' RACE yielded the TRB cDNA libraries. Reanalyzing the 5' RACE reads, TCRdb keeps one entry per CDR3 protein, without DNA. The sample yields over 55,000 distinct CDR3 sequences, of which the top ten take up 23%. Sequenced input: memory CD8+ T cells from blood. This receptor was identified in a human donor in good health. Some clones in this sample may be carry-over from other donors' samples. The gene calls are TRBV5-1 and TRBJ1-1; TCRdb outputs TRBD1, but without DNA this stays unchecked. Here the CDR3 reads CASSLEGVGEAFF.